The T cell receptor beta chain described here comes from a study of control samples from healthy donors and cancer patients. Trimming removed 1 base from V and 4 bases from J, with 13 bases in between. This CDR3 spans 15 amino acids. Germline assignment: CDR1 LGHDT and CDR2 YNNKEL (reference sequence). Sequencing was performed with immunoSEQ multiplex PCR; in TCRdb, only in-frame clones are kept and a portion is missing. The sample includes approximately 190,000 clones, roughly nine tenths seen only once; the top ten take roughly 1.9%. The receptor's source is a man aged 25-40 years in good health. The specimen was blood. The chain has TRBV3-1 (or the pseudogene TRBV3-2) and TRBJ1-2; D is uncertain. The CDR3 nucleotides read TGTGCCAGCAGCCAAGTGAGTCGGGCCCCCTATGGCTACACCTTC. This gives the protein CASSQVSRAPYGYTF.